A selection of T cell receptor beta chains follows, all from one sample in a study of blood T cell repertoires in COVID-19. Only in-frame clones appear in the TCRdb table, and some are missing; sequencing was by immunoSEQ multiplex PCR. The table lists some 120,000 clones, around four fifths of them singletons. Sequencing was done on a sample of peripheral blood. These receptors all stem from an elderly man with acute or convalescent COVID-19. Both conserved end residues are part of each CDR3. A D gene is named only where the DNA matches it firmly. The size entry is marked missing in some rows and otherwise reads once, few, many or a size class.

d_call,j_call,v_call,clone_size,cdr3_aa,cdr3_nt
TRBD1,TRBJ1-2,TRBV3-1/TRBV3-2,-,CASSGGPYRGRNYGYTF,TGTGCCAGCAGCGGGGGGCCTTACAGGGGCAGAAACTATGGCTACACCTTC
-,TRBJ1-6,TRBV6-1,-,CASSEEWTANNSPLHF,TGTGCCAGCAGTGAAGAATGGACAGCAAATAATTCACCCCTCCACTTT
-,TRBJ1-2,TRBV7-9,few,CASSTPYQGNYYGYTF,TGTGCCAGCAGCACACCCTACCAGGGTAATTACTATGGCTACACCTTC
TRBD2,TRBJ2-7,TRBV19,-,CASSPRLAGVYEQYF,TGTGCCAGTAGTCCAAGACTAGCGGGGGTCTACGAGCAGTACTTC
TRBD1,TRBJ1-1,TRBV30,-,CAWDGTGGTEAFF,TGTGCCTGGGACGGGACAGGGGGCACTGAAGCTTTCTTT
-,TRBJ2-5,TRBV7-2,-,CASSLRQGTSAQYF,TGTGCCAGCAGCTTACGCCAGGGGACATCGGCCCAGTACTTC
TRBD1,TRBJ2-2,TRBV9,-,CASSPTGSNTGELFF,TGTGCCAGCAGCCCGACAGGGTCGAACACCGGGGAGCTGTTTTTT
TRBD2,TRBJ2-3,TRBV4-2,-,CASSQEISGGRETDTQYF,TGTGCCAGCAGCCAAGAGATAAGCGGGGGGCGGGAGACAGATACGCAGTATTTT
-,TRBJ2-1,TRBV6-2/TRBV6-3,-,CASSYPGVVSNEQFF,TGTGCCAGCAGTTATCCCGGGGTCGTAAGTAATGAGCAGTTCTTC
-,TRBJ2-7,TRBV12-3/TRBV12-4,-,CASSLGQLYEQYF,TGTGCCAGCAGTTTAGGACAGCTCTACGAGCAGTACTTC
-,TRBJ1-5,TRBV28,-,CASSLRSNQPQHF,TGTGCCAGCAGTTTACGGTCCAATCAGCCCCAGCATTTT
-,TRBJ2-3,TRBV2,-,CASSEQNTDTQYF,TGTGCCAGCAGTGAACAGAACACAGATACGCAGTATTTT
TRBD1,TRBJ2-7,TRBV7-2,-,CASSFTQGVSEQYF,TGTGCCAGCAGCTTCACACAGGGGGTGAGCGAGCAGTACTTC
TRBD1,TRBJ1-5,TRBV28,-,CASGQGLTGNQPQHF,TGTGCCAGCGGACAGGGACTAACAGGCAATCAGCCCCAGCATTTT
-,TRBJ2-7,TRBV5-6,-,CASSSTLQFYEQYF,TGTGCCAGCAGCTCAACTCTCCAATTCTACGAGCAGTACTTC
TRBD1,TRBJ2-5,TRBV9,-,CASSARDRVWETQYF,TGTGCCAGCAGCGCTCGGGACAGGGTGTGGGAGACCCAGTACTTC
TRBD1,TRBJ2-3,TRBV5-4,-,CASRPDRAVTDTQYF,TGTGCCAGCAGACCGGACAGGGCGGTCACAGATACGCAGTATTTT
-,TRBJ2-7,TRBV10-2,-,CATTETGLHHEQYF,TGCGCCACCACCGAAACGGGACTTCATCACGAGCAGTACTTC
-,TRBJ1-4,TRBV5-1,-,CASSLGTSDNEKLFF,TGCGCCAGCAGCCTAGGGACAAGTGATAATGAAAAACTGTTTTTT
TRBD1,TRBJ2-5,TRBV24-1,once,CATSDSGTGGYETQYF,TGTGCCACCAGTGATTCCGGGACAGGGGGCTATGAGACCCAGTACTTC
-,TRBJ2-3,TRBV6-1,-,CASSEGWGRGTDTQYF,TGTGCCAGCAGTGAAGGTTGGGGGAGGGGGACAGATACGCAGTATTTT
-,TRBJ1-2,TRBV19,-,CASSETSTNYGYTF,TGTGCCAGTAGTGAGACATCTACTAACTATGGCTACACCTTC
-,TRBJ1-5,TRBV15,-,CATSSTGGQPQHF,TGTGCCACCAGCAGTACCGGGGGTCAGCCCCAGCATTTT
-,TRBJ2-5,TRBV7-2,-,CASSLGIVGLQETQYF,TGTGCCAGCAGCTTAGGGATTGTGGGGCTCCAAGAGACCCAGTACTTC
TRBD2,TRBJ2-7,TRBV28,-,CASSPTGLRKRGARYEQYF,TGTGCCAGCAGTCCAACAGGGCTCAGGAAGCGGGGGGCAAGGTACGAGCAGTACTTC
-,TRBJ2-3,TRBV5-1,-,CASSKGQMDTQYF,TGCGCCAGCAGCAAAGGACAGATGGATACGCAGTATTTT
-,TRBJ1-1,TRBV2,-,CASISSQVNTEAFF,TGTGCCAGCATCTCATCACAGGTGAACACTGAAGCTTTCTTT
TRBD2,TRBJ2-2,TRBV5-1,-,CASSSGLAGGHGELFF,TGCGCCAGCAGCTCAGGACTAGCGGGGGGTCACGGGGAGCTGTTTTTT
TRBD1,TRBJ2-3,TRBV7-2,-,CASGIGSKGAGDTQYF,TGTGCCAGCGGCATAGGCTCGAAGGGGGCAGGAGATACGCAGTATTTT
-,TRBJ1-5,TRBV3-1/TRBV3-2,-,CASSPNTGRNQPQHF,TGTGCCAGCAGCCCCAACACGGGTAGGAATCAGCCCCAGCATTTT
TRBD2,TRBJ2-3,TRBV4-2,once,CASSQDLRLAGTDTQYF,TGTGCCAGCAGCCAAGATTTAAGACTAGCGGGGACAGATACGCAGTATTTT
TRBD2,TRBJ2-3,TRBV5-4,-,CASSTGPAGGRDTQYF,TGTGCCAGCAGCACCGGGCCAGCGGGGGGCAGGGATACGCAGTATTTT
TRBD1,TRBJ2-7,TRBV6-2/TRBV6-3,-,CASSDPTGSYEQYF,TGTGCCAGCAGTGACCCGACAGGGAGTTACGAGCAGTACTTC
-,TRBJ1-6,TRBV7-2,-,CASSPNRGANSPLHF,TGTGCCAGCAGCCCCAATAGGGGTGCAAATTCACCCCTCCACTTT
TRBD2,TRBJ2-1,TRBV7-2,-,CASSLDGGGASEQFF,TGTGCCAGCAGCTTAGACGGCGGGGGGGCTTCTGAGCAGTTCTTC
TRBD1,TRBJ1-3,TRBV28,many,CASRSLDRGYTIYF,TGTGCCAGCAGATCGCTTGACAGGGGTTACACCATATATTTT
TRBD2,TRBJ2-7,TRBV7-8,-,CASSLAVRGGPEQYF,TGTGCCAGCAGCTTAGCGGTGCGGGGGGGCCCCGAGCAGTACTTC
TRBD1,TRBJ1-2,TRBV5-1,few,CASSLGGTGDYGYTF,TGCGCCAGCAGCTTGGGCGGGACAGGGGATTATGGCTACACCTTC
TRBD1,TRBJ1-1,TRBV9,-,CASSPQGRLNTEAFF,TGTGCCAGCAGCCCACAGGGGCGACTGAACACTGAAGCTTTCTTT
-,TRBJ2-7,TRBV7-9,-,CASSLAGGEQYF,TGTGCCAGCAGCTTAGCAGGGGGCGAGCAGTACTTC
-,TRBJ2-7,TRBV3-1/TRBV3-2,-,CASSQDRVPENYEQYF,TGTGCCAGCAGCCAAGATCGGGTGCCGGAAAACTACGAGCAGTACTTC
-,TRBJ1-3,TRBV19,-,CASRPTVSGNTIYF,TGTGCCAGTAGACCGACAGTCTCTGGAAACACCATATATTTT
TRBD1,TRBJ1-2,TRBV18,-,CASSPPGQASAGYGYTF,TGTGCCAGCTCACCACCGGGACAGGCCTCGGCGGGTTATGGCTACACCTTC
-,TRBJ1-3,TRBV21-1,-,CASSDGSWYNQGGSGNTIYF,TGTGCCAGCAGCGACGGGAGTTGGTACAACCAGGGAGGCTCTGGAAACACCATATATTTT
-,TRBJ1-6,TRBV16,few,CASSPISGNNSPLHF,TGTGCCAGCAGTCCGATATCAGGGAATAATTCACCCCTCCACTTT
TRBD1,TRBJ2-4,TRBV4-1,-,CASSRHRGLLSIQYF,TGCGCCAGCAGCCGCCACAGGGGGCTACTGAGCATTCAGTACTTC
TRBD1,TRBJ2-3,TRBV29-1,-,CSVGQGTRTDTQYF,TGCAGCGTCGGACAGGGCACCCGCACAGATACGCAGTATTTT
TRBD1,TRBJ1-2,TRBV5-6,-,CASSFTGANYGYTF,TGTGCCAGCAGCTTCACAGGGGCGAATTATGGCTACACCTTC
TRBD1,TRBJ1-2,TRBV3-1/TRBV3-2,-,CASSQVGQGRYTF,TGTGCCAGCAGCCAAGTAGGACAGGGTCGGTACACCTTC
TRBD1,TRBJ2-5,TRBV6-5,-,CASSYSQGAGETQYF,TGTGCCAGCAGTTACTCTCAGGGGGCTGGTGAGACCCAGTACTTC
TRBD1,TRBJ1-1,TRBV6-5,-,CANPSGTELNTEAFF,TGTGCCAACCCGTCCGGGACAGAACTGAACACTGAAGCTTTCTTT
-,TRBJ1-3,TRBV5-5,-,CASSFGLGGSGNTIYF,TGTGCCAGCAGCTTTGGTTTGGGGGGCTCTGGAAACACCATATATTTT